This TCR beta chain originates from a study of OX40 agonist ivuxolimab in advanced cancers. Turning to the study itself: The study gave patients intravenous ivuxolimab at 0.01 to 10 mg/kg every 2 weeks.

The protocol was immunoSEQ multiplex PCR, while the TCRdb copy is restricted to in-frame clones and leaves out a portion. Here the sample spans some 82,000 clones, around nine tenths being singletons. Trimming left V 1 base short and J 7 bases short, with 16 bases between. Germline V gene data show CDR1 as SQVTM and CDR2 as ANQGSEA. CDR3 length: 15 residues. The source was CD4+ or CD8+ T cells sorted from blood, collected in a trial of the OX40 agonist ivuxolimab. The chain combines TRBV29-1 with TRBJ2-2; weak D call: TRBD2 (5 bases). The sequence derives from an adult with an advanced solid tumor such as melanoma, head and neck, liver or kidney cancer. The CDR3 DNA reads TGCAGCGTTGAAGCCGGTTCGACGGCGGGCGGGGAGCTGTTTTTT. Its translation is CSVEAGSTAGGELFF.